This note documents a single T cell receptor (beta chain) sequence. The junction shows a germline mismatch at one end, possibly a read error. The sample comes from a study of T cell repertoires in cytomegalovirus infection. Overall study: Public TCR beta signatures indicated both CMV infection and matching HLA type.

CDR3 length equals 14 residues. CDR1 and CDR2 (germline): LNHDA, SQIVND (reference sequence). From the reads, TCRdb called clonotypes with MiXCR, one entry per CDR3 protein. Here the sample spans about 740,000 distinct CDR3 sequences, 35% being singletons. This sequence was found in a human donor in good health (CMV status not recorded). Some clones in this sample may be carry-over from other donors' samples. The chain has TRBV19 and TRBJ1-3; a weak D match, TRBD1 (5 bases). Sequencing was carried out using PBMCs. CDR3 nucleotide sequence: TGTGCCATTAGTACTTCGGGGCAAGGAAACACCATATATTTT. Residues: CAISTSGQGNTIYF.